These 32 T cell receptor beta chains originate from one sample sequenced in a study of CD8+ T cells in alopecia areata. Following extraction, RNA underwent reverse transcription to cDNA, which served as the sequencing template. The table came from immunoSEQ multiplex PCR; TCRdb's copy has only in-frame clones and leaves some out. Of about 76,000 clones listed, 29% are singletons. Documented treatment: oral pan-JAK inhibitor, 5-10 mg twice daily. Sample: CD8+ T cells sorted from blood, taken at week 4, from a patient treated with tofacitinib. The receptors were sampled from a human donor with alopecia areata.

This clone was counted many times. This sample also contains other DNA sequences that code for the same CDR3. The gene calls are TRBV9 and TRBJ2-4, with TRBD1 matching over 8 bases. The CDR3 totals 14 residues. The J segment lost 4 bases and the V segment lost 2 bases, leaving 2 bases of the junction unmatched. The V gene's germline CDR1 is SGDLS and CDR2 YYNGEE. The CDR3 region is CASSVTGGKNIQYF. CDR3 coding DNA: TGTGCCAGCAGCGTTACAGGGGGTAAAAACATTCAGTACTTC. Based on the CDR3 plus reference TRBV9 and TRBJ2-4, the full variable domain is DSGVTQTPKHLITATGQRVTLRCSPRSGDLSVYWYQQSLDQGLQFLIQYYNGEERAKGNILERFSAQQFPDLHSELNLSSLELGDSALYFCASSVTGGKNIQYFGAGTRLSVL.

This clone was seen a handful of times. The genes are TRBV9 and TRBJ1-2; D is unclear. Germline CDR1 SGDLS, CDR2 YYNGEE. This CDR3 has 15 amino acids. Trimming removed 0 bases from V and 9 bases from J, with 18 bases in between. This CDR3 is CASSVGGVLLYRYTF. DNA for the CDR3: TGTGCCAGCAGCGTAGGGGGTGTCCTGCTATATCGCTACACCTTC.

The chain uses TRBV5-1 and TRBJ2-7, with TRBD1 matching 8 bases. The germline V gene encodes CDR1 SGHRS and CDR2 YFSETQ. The CDR3 is made up of 15 amino acids. With 0 bases clipped from V and 3 bases from J, the junction kept 5 bases outside the gene matches. The CDR3 reads CASSLGGQGIYEQYF. The CDR3 bases are TGCGCCAGCAGCTTGGGCGGACAGGGCATCTACGAGCAGTACTTC.

This clone was observed a handful of times. The V gene is TRBV15, the J gene TRBJ2-2; D may be TRBD2 (5 bases). Trimming left V 0 bases short and J 4 bases short, with 12 bases between. Germline V CDR1 and CDR2: LNHNV, YYDKDF (reference sequence). The CDR3 consists of 16 residues. Here the CDR3 reads CATSRDHRRGTGELFF. The CDR3 nucleotides read TGTGCCACCAGCAGAGATCACCGACGGGGCACCGGGGAGCTGTTTTTT.

The chain links TRBV27 to TRBJ2-5; TRBD1 aligns across 9 bases. V trimming: 5 bases; J trimming: 4 bases; junction bases outside the gene matches: 8. Germline-derived CDR1 and CDR2 are MNHEY and SMNVEV (reference sequence). The CDR3 consists of 15 residues. CDR3 loop: CASSMGTGPGETQYF. The DNA for the CDR3 is TGTGCCAGCAGTATGGGGACAGGGCCAGGAGAGACCCAGTACTTC.

The rearrangement joins TRBV2 to TRBJ2-5; D is tentatively TRBD1 or TRBD2 (5 bases each). V dropped 7 bases and J dropped 4 bases, with 13 bases sitting between them. CDR3 size: 13 residues. CDR1 and CDR2 (germline): SNHLY, FYNNEI. The DNA for the CDR3 is TGTGCCAGCACGGTCACAGGAGGAGAGACCCAGTACTTC. It translates to CASTVTGGETQYF.

The chain links TRBV30 to TRBJ1-5; maybe TRBD1 (5 bases). The CDR3 runs 13 residues. Germline CDR1 is GTSNPN and CDR2 is SVGIG (reference sequence). V dropped 5 bases and J dropped 0 bases, with 8 bases sitting between them. The CDR3 is CAWSDSSNQPQHF. CDR3 sequence (DNA): TGTGCCTGGTCTGACAGTAGCAATCAGCCCCAGCATTTT.

This clone has a handful of counts. V and J are TRBV4-1 and TRBJ2-1, with 7 bases that match TRBD1. Trimming cost V 4 bases and J 5 bases; bases outside gene matches: 8. Germline V gives CDR1 MGHRA, CDR2 YSYEKL. This CDR3 contains 15 residues. Here the CDR3 reads CASSPTGVRNNEQFF. CDR3 DNA sequence: TGCGCCAGCAGCCCCACAGGGGTTCGGAACAATGAGCAGTTCTTC.

The chain couples TRBV29-1 to TRBJ1-4, with D uncertain. V dropped 5 bases and J dropped 5 bases, with 15 bases sitting between them. The CDR3 spans 14 residues. Germline V gene sequence: CDR1 SQVTM, CDR2 ANQGSEA. The CDR3 DNA is TGCAGCGTTTCCCGAGAGCTCCCCAATGAAAAACTGTTTTTT. Protein: CSVSRELPNEKLFF.

The V gene is TRBV29-1, the J gene TRBJ2-5; 7 bases are a match to TRBD1. This CDR3 spans 12 amino acids. Germline lookup yields CDR1 SQVTM and CDR2 ANQGSEA. Trimming at V came to 2 bases and at J to 5 bases, leaving 2 bases not matched to a gene. CDR3: CSVEHRGETQYF. Here the CDR3 DNA reads TGCAGCGTTGAACACAGGGGCGAGACCCAGTACTTC.

This clone was observed a handful of times. The chain employs TRBV27 and TRBJ2-1; tentative D call: TRBD1 (5 bases). CDR3 size: 13 residues. Per the germline V gene, CDR1 is MNHEY and CDR2 is SMNVEV (reference sequence). V was trimmed by 5 bases and J by 4 bases, leaving 9 bases between them. The CDR3 sequence: CASSRQLYNEQFF. The CDR3 DNA reads TGTGCCAGCAGTCGACAGTTATACAATGAGCAGTTCTTC.

The chain joins TRBV4-1 to TRBJ2-7; TRBD1 might be the D (6 bases). This CDR3 region has 15 residues. The V and J ends lost 5 bases and 2 bases respectively, with 16 bases between them. Germline CDR1 MGHRA, CDR2 YSYEKL. For the CDR3, the DNA is TGCGCCAGCAGCTTCTTACAGGGTAATGCCTACGAGCAGTACTTC. It is translated as CASSFLQGNAYEQYF.

The chain couples TRBV5-1 to TRBJ2-2, with D tentatively TRBD1 (6 bases). The V end was cut by 5 bases, the J end by 3 bases, with 17 bases between. There are 16 residues in the CDR3. Germline lookup yields CDR1 SGHRS and CDR2 YFSETQ. CDR3 amino acids: CASSMAHRAHTGELFF. DNA for the CDR3: TGCGCCAGCAGTATGGCCCACAGGGCGCACACCGGGGAGCTGTTTTTT.

The CDR3: CAWTAGGRGEQFF. CDR3 DNA: TGTGCCTGGACGGCGGGAGGGCGCGGTGAGCAGTTCTTC. The chain is built from TRBV30 and TRBJ2-1; 9 positions agree with TRBD2. The V gene's germline CDR1 is GTSNPN and CDR2 SVGIG (reference sequence). The length of the CDR3 is 13 residues. The V segment lost 4 bases and the J segment 9 bases; nucleotides outside the gene matches: 7.

This rearrangement joins TRBV15 to TRBJ1-1, with D possibly TRBD1 on 6 matching bases. Germline V gene sequence: CDR1 LNHNV, CDR2 YYDKDF (reference sequence). This CDR3 has 15 amino acids. Trimming left V 3 bases short and J 0 bases short, with 11 bases between. The CDR3 DNA is TGTGCCACCAGCAGCGGGGGGCACATGAACACTGAAGCTTTCTTT. It codes for CATSSGGHMNTEAFF.

This clone has just a few counts. The chain uses TRBV7-3 and TRBJ2-5; 7 positions match TRBD2. The CDR3 is 15 amino acids. The germline CDR1 and CDR2 sequences are SGHTA and FQGTGA. V lost 3 bases to trimming and J lost 2 bases; unmatched junction nucleotides: 6. The CDR3, as DNA: TGTGCCAGCAGCTTTTTTCCGGGAGGACAAGAGACCCAGTACTTC. Protein product: CASSFFPGGQETQYF.

The sample holds a few counts of this clone. The genes are TRBV29-1 and TRBJ1-2; 7 bases match TRBD1. V lost 5 bases and J lost 8; bases outside the gene matches: 17. Germline CDR1 SQVTM, CDR2 ANQGSEA. The length of the CDR3 is 15 residues. In DNA form, the CDR3 reads TGCAGCGTTCTTACAGGGGATGAGGAATGGAGGGGCTACACCTTC. This gives the protein CSVLTGDEEWRGYTF.

This clone was observed a few times. The chain joins TRBV27 to TRBJ2-5; D uncertain. V was trimmed by 6 bases and J by 0 bases, leaving 14 bases between them. This CDR3 has 15 residues. Germline lookup yields CDR1 MNHEY and CDR2 SMNVEV (reference sequence). CDR3 bases: TGTGCCAGCAGGCTCCGGAGTACCTACCAAGAGACCCAGTACTTC. Translated, it gives CASRLRSTYQETQYF.

CDR3 bases: TGCAGCGTTCTGACAGGCAACGCCAAAAACATTCAGTACTTC. Amino acid sequence: CSVLTGNAKNIQYF. The chain joins TRBV29-1 to TRBJ2-4; TRBD1 might be the D (6 bases). Trimming shortened V by 5 bases and J by 1 base, and 12 bases separated the two germline ends. The CDR3 loop spans 14 amino acids. CDR1 is SQVTM and CDR2 is ANQGSEA in the germline V gene.

This sequence joins TRBV29-1 and TRBJ2-7, with 9 bases identical to TRBD2. The ends lost 3 bases at V and 2 bases at J; junction bases unmatched: 11. In germline, CDR1 is SQVTM, CDR2 ANQGSEA. The CDR3 is made up of 16 amino acids. CDR3 sequence reads: CSVELAFEREAYEQYF. CDR3 DNA sequence: TGCAGCGTTGAGTTGGCGTTCGAGCGGGAGGCCTACGAGCAGTACTTC.

V and J are TRBV29-1 and TRBJ1-2, with D possibly TRBD1 on 5 matching bases. Germline V gene data show CDR1 as SQVTM and CDR2 as ANQGSEA. This CDR3 is built from 11 residues. Trimming left V 7 bases short and J 3 bases short, with 9 bases between. CDR3 DNA sequence: TGCAGCGCCAGGGTGGACTATGGCTACACCTTC. This sequence encodes CSARVDYGYTF.

The chain employs TRBV29-1 and TRBJ2-1; tentatively, D is TRBD1 or TRBD2 (5 bases each). Germline V CDR1 and CDR2: SQVTM, ANQGSEA. The CDR3 extends over 16 amino acids. With 4 bases removed from V and 1 base from J, the gap between germline ends came to 17 bases. The CDR3 protein is CSVAVRGASSYNEQFF. CDR3 DNA: TGCAGCGTTGCGGTGAGGGGCGCCTCGTCCTACAATGAGCAGTTCTTC.

V is TRBV25-1 and J is TRBJ2-5; no clear D gene. Trimming left V 1 base short and J 3 bases short, with 3 bases between. Germline CDR1 MGHDK, CDR2 SYGVNS. There are 12 residues in the CDR3. The DNA for the CDR3 is TGTGCCAGCAGTGAATCGGAAGAGACCCAGTACTTC. Protein product: CASSESEETQYF.

This clone was observed at least ten times. This chain links TRBV29-1 with TRBJ2-1, with D unresolved. The V gene's germline CDR1 is SQVTM and CDR2 ANQGSEA. V was clipped by 6 bases and J by 2 bases, with 17 bases between them. The CDR3 covers 15 residues. For the CDR3, the DNA is TGCAGCGTACCAATGGACCAGCGCCCCTACAATGAGCAGTTCTTC. Its translation: CSVPMDQRPYNEQFF.

This clone came up a few times. The chain recombines TRBV29-1 with TRBJ2-7; 13 bases align to TRBD2. V lost 0 bases and J lost 3; bases outside the gene matches: 5. This CDR3 comprises 16 residues. Per the germline V gene, CDR1 is SQVTM and CDR2 is ANQGSEA. Here the CDR3 DNA reads TGCAGCGTTGAAGATCGACTAGCGGGAGGAGACTACGAGCAGTACTTC. Translation gives CSVEDRLAGGDYEQYF.

V gene TRBV29-1 combines with J gene TRBJ2-1; no reliable D call. CDR3 size: 10 residues. The ends were cut back, 7 bases at V and 6 bases at J, with 7 bases in the middle. Germline CDR1 SQVTM, CDR2 ANQGSEA. CDR3 loop: CSAILNEQFF. DNA of the CDR3: TGCAGCGCAATCCTCAATGAGCAGTTCTTC.

The chain has TRBV6-5 and TRBJ1-5, with unresolved D. Trimming stripped 5 bases from V and 2 bases from J, with 10 bases between. This CDR3 spans 14 amino acids. Germline V gives CDR1 MNHEY, CDR2 SVGAGI. The CDR3 spells CASSEGMGNQPQHF. The CDR3 nucleotides are TGTGCCAGCAGTGAAGGGATGGGCAATCAGCCCCAGCATTTT.

This clone was observed a handful of times. The CDR3: CASAPTPGGAKNIQYF. DNA for the CDR3: TGCGCCAGCGCCCCAACTCCGGGGGGAGCCAAAAACATTCAGTACTTC. The chain recombines TRBV23-1 with TRBJ2-4, with 7 bases identical to TRBD2. TRBV23-1 counts as an open reading frame of uncertain function. The CDR3 has 16 amino acids. Unmatched junction bases numbered 10, after V lost 8 bases and J lost 0 bases.

The rearrangement uses TRBV27 and TRBJ1-1, with 7 bases identical to TRBD1. The V gene end was trimmed by 11 bases and the J gene end by 2 bases; junction bases not matched to a gene: 11. The CDR3 loop spans 14 amino acids. The V gene's germline CDR1 is MNHEY and CDR2 SMNVEV (reference sequence). CDR3 nucleotides: TGTGCCTCTGCGGGGACAGCTATAAACACTGAAGCTTTCTTT. Amino acid sequence: CASAGTAINTEAFF.

This clone came up a few times. The chain is built from TRBV20-1 and TRBJ2-2; D gene unclear. The CDR3 loop spans 10 amino acids. Germline loops: CDR1 DFQATT, CDR2 SNEGSKA (reference sequence). Trimming removed 6 bases from V and 6 bases from J, with 5 bases in between. CDR3 protein: CSAPAGELFF. The CDR3 coding sequence is TGCAGTGCGCCCGCCGGGGAGCTGTTTTTT.

This clone was counted only a few times. The chain is built from TRBV29-1 and TRBJ2-1; TRBD1 aligns across 9 bases. Unmatched junction bases numbered 18, after V lost 4 bases and J lost 8 bases. The CDR3 sequence is 17 residues long. The V gene's germline CDR1 is SQVTM and CDR2 ANQGSEA. Here the CDR3 DNA reads TGCAGCGTTGTCCTACCGGCCCGGGACAGGGCTGAGTATGAGCAGTTCTTC. Translated, it gives CSVVLPARDRAEYEQFF.

The chain combines TRBV4-1 with TRBJ1-5, with TRBD1 as a possible D gene (6 bases). Germline CDR1 is MGHRA and CDR2 is YSYEKL. The ends were cut back, 3 bases at V and 9 bases at J, with 18 bases in the middle. The CDR3 extends over 15 amino acids. The CDR3 bases are TGCGCCAGCAGCCAGGGGGGGCAGTCCCTCCGGCCCCAGCATTTT. It codes for CASSQGGQSLRPQHF.